This T cell receptor beta chain was identified in a study of T cells in Graves' hyperthyroidism and ophthalmopathy. There are many counts of this clonotype. Antigen specificity is unknown. Researchers amplified the TCR beta CDR3 regions from RNA transcripts. TCR CDR3 underwent first-round RT-PCR with the HTBI primer set. TCRdb processed the multiplex PCR reads anew with MiXCR; each CDR3 protein has one entry. The sample holds roughly 170,000 distinct CDR3 sequences, over 7.5% seen once. CDR3 length equals 14 residues. From germline, CDR1 is SQVTM and CDR2 ANQGSEA. Between the trimmed V and J ends, which lost 6 bases and 4 bases, there was a span of 19 bases. Diagnoses were established using clinical symptoms, serum thyroxine and TRAb, thyroid ultrasound and orbital computed tomography. A roughly 10 ml volume of fresh peripheral blood provided the PBMCs. Broader study findings: Model-based prediction identified ophthalmopathy a median approximately 6.2 months prior to its onset. The majority of expanded thyroid clonotypes above 0.001 also appeared in blood.

This chain links TRBV29-1 with TRBJ2-7, with a tentative D call TRBD2 (6 bases). The sample comprised blood. This receptor was obtained from a woman aged 18-29 years with Graves' hyperthyroidism that later progressed to Graves' ophthalmopathy. This chain's CDR3 is CSVRERGEEYEQYF. Written as DNA, the CDR3 is TGCAGCGTCCGCGAAAGAGGGGAGGAGTACGAGCAGTACTTC.